This is a list of T cell receptor beta chains from one sample in a study of blood T cell repertoires in COVID-19. This table comes from immunoSEQ multiplex PCR, and its TCRdb copy is limited to in-frame clones, with some not included. This sample carries 200,000 to 250,000 clones, about 87% of them seen once, and the ten largest clones take more than 3%. What was sequenced was PBMCs or T cells enriched from blood (not recorded which). The receptors were gathered from a woman between 25 and 40 years old who had been exposed to COVID-19. Both conserved end residues are part of each CDR3. D genes are given only for firm matches. Part of the rows lack a size; the others show once, few, many or a class for expanded clones.

V gene	clone size	J gene	D gene	CDR3 protein	CDR3 DNA
TRBV4-1	NA	TRBJ2-3	TRBD2	CASSGTSVSPDTQYF	TGCGCCAGCAGCGGGACTAGCGTCTCCCCAGATACGCAGTATTTT
TRBV5-4	NA	TRBJ1-2	NA	CASSFLYGYTF	TGTGCCAGCAGCTTTCTGTATGGCTACACCTTC
TRBV19	NA	TRBJ1-5	NA	CASSIRGGNQPQHF	TGTGCCAGTAGTATACGGGGGGGCAATCAGCCCCAGCATTTT
TRBV6-8	NA	TRBJ2-6	TRBD1	CASSYGTADSGANVLTF	TGTGCCAGCAGTTACGGGACAGCGGACTCTGGGGCCAACGTCCTGACTTTC
TRBV30	NA	TRBJ1-2	NA	CAWSPGNGYTF	TGTGCCTGGAGTCCCGGGAATGGCTACACCTTC
TRBV27	once	TRBJ2-3	TRBD2	CANTISAGGCTDTQYF	TGTGCCAACACCATCTCAGCGGGAGGGTGCACAGATACGCAGTATTTT
TRBV5-1	NA	TRBJ1-4	NA	CASSLNTATNEKLFF	TGCGCCAGCAGCCTTAATACAGCAACTAATGAAAAACTGTTTTTT
TRBV14	NA	TRBJ2-2	NA	CASSPGQPSNTGELFF	TGTGCCAGCAGCCCCGGACAGCCTTCGAACACCGGGGAGCTGTTTTTT
TRBV10-3	NA	TRBJ1-6	TRBD1	CAISDMGQDRSPLHF	TGTGCCATCAGTGATATGGGACAGGATAGATCACCCCTCCACTTT
TRBV6-5	NA	TRBJ2-3	TRBD2	CASSRAGKVDTQYF	TGTGCCAGCAGTCGAGCGGGAAAGGTAGATACGCAGTATTTT
TRBV19	NA	TRBJ1-5	TRBD1	CASSIISSGGQGPQPQHF	TGTGCCAGTAGTATAATAAGTTCGGGGGGACAGGGACCTCAGCCCCAGCATTTT
TRBV7-9	once	TRBJ2-1	NA	CASSLATGNNEQFF	TGTGCCAGCAGCTTAGCTACGGGGAACAATGAGCAGTTCTTC
TRBV19	NA	TRBJ2-7	NA	CASSKGLVQYEQYF	TGTGCCAGTAGTAAGGGGCTCGTGCAATACGAGCAGTACTTC
TRBV3-1/TRBV3-2	NA	TRBJ2-3	NA	CASSLSTASTDTQYF	TGTGCCAGCAGCCTTTCGACTGCTAGCACAGATACGCAGTATTTT
TRBV15	NA	TRBJ1-2	NA	CATSRDYREKGGYTF	TGTGCCACCAGCAGAGATTATCGGGAGAAGGGTGGCTACACCTTC
TRBV5-1	NA	TRBJ2-2	NA	CASSLGPGSLVVTGELFF	TGCGCCAGCAGCTTGGGCCCGGGTAGTCTAGTCGTCACCGGGGAGCTGTTTTTT
TRBV10-2	NA	TRBJ2-1	TRBD2	CASSELKRGLADYNEQFF	TGCGCCAGCAGTGAGCTAAAGAGGGGACTAGCGGACTACAATGAGCAGTTCTTC
TRBV4-2	NA	TRBJ1-2	NA	CASSQRGSNYGYTF	TGTGCCAGCAGCCAAAGGGGAAGCAACTATGGCTACACCTTC
TRBV12-5	NA	TRBJ2-1	TRBD2	CASGFPGGRSVGSYNEQFF	TGTGCTAGTGGTTTTCCTGGCGGGAGATCGGTGGGCTCCTACAATGAGCAGTTCTTC
TRBV5-4	NA	TRBJ2-3	NA	CASSLERWDTQYF	TGTGCCAGCAGCTTGGAGCGATGGGATACGCAGTATTTT
TRBV9	NA	TRBJ2-3	TRBD1	CASSATGFGDTQYF	TGTGCCAGCAGCGCGACAGGGTTTGGAGATACGCAGTATTTT
TRBV6-5	NA	TRBJ1-5	TRBD1	CASSSRDRGLGQPQHF	TGTGCCAGCAGTTCCAGGGACAGGGGGCTGGGTCAGCCCCAGCATTTT
TRBV6-5	once	TRBJ2-7	TRBD1	CASSLTGALTYEQYF	TGTGCCAGCAGCTTGACAGGGGCCTTAACCTACGAGCAGTACTTC